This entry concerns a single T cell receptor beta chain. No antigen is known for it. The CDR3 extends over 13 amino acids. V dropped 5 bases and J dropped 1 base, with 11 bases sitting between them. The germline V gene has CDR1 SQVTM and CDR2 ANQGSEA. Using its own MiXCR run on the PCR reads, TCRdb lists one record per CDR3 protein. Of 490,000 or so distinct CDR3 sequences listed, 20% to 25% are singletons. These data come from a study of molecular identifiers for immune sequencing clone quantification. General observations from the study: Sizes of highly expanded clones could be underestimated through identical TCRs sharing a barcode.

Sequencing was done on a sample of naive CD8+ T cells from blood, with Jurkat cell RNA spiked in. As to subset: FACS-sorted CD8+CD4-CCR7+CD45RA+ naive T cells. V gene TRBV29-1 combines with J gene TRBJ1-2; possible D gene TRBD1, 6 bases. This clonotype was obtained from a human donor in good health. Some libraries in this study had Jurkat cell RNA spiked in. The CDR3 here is CSVKGGDNYGYTF. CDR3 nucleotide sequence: TGCAGCGTTAAGGGGGGGGATAACTATGGCTACACCTTC.